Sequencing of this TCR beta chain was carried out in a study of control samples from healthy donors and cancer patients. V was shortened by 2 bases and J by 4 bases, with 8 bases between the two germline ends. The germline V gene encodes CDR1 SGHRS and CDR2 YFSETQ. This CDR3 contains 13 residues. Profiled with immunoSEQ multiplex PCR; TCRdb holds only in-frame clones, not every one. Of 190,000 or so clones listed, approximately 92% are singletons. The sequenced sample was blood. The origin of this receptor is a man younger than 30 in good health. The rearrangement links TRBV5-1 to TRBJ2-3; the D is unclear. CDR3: CASSFRVSDTQYF. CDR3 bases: TGCGCCAGCAGCTTCAGAGTTTCAGATACGCAGTATTTT.